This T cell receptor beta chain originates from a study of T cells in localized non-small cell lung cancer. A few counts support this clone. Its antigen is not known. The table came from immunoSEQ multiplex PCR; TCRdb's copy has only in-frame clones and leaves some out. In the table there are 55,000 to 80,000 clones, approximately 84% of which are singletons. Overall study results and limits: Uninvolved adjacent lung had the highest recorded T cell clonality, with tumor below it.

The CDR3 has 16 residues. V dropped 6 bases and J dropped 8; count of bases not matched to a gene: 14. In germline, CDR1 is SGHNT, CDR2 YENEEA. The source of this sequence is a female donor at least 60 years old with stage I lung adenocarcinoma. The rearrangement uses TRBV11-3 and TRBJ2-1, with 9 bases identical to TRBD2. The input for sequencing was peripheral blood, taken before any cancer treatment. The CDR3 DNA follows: TGTGCCAGCAGGTGGGGATTAGCGGGAGAGGGTGATGAGCAGTTCTTC. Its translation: CASRWGLAGEGDEQFF. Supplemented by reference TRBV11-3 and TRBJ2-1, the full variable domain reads EAGVVQSPRYKIIEKKQPVAFWCNPISGHNTLYWYLQNLGQGPELLIRYENEEAVDDSQLPKDRFSAERLKGVDSTLKIQPAELGDSAVYLCASRWGLAGEGDEQFFGPGTRLTVL.